One T cell receptor beta chain is described in this entry. Its antigen remains unidentified. Base qualities are not at hand, and no much larger clone is one base apart. This specimen belongs to a study of identical twins (dated by TCRdb to the mid-2010s). At the level of the whole study: TCR alpha and beta repertoires from monozygotic twins, unrelated adults of various ages and cord blood were deep-sequenced to test whether fetal clonotypes persist. To rule out contamination, replicate twin experiments were performed at different times with different library preparation protocols.

The library came from 5' RACE. Instrument used: Illumina HiSeq 2000. Template switching added a universal primer binding site, and the final cDNA carried a unique molecular identifier that allowed TCR cDNA molecules to be counted accurately. First-strand cDNA for TCR alpha and beta chains was synthesized from specific primers in the conserved constant-segment region. To control for contamination, each cDNA library was double barcoded with a SMART-Mk sample barcode plus Illumina barcodes. TruSeq adapter sequences and Illumina sample barcodes were added in two successive PCR steps. Sequencing of the TCR alpha and beta cDNA libraries was done on the Illumina HiSeq platform using custom primers. As for the original processing: MiGEC processed the raw reads to extract unique molecular identifiers, while MiXCR was used to determine the CDR3 positions. Recombination models were inferred per individual with the repgenHMM and IGoR tools using an EM algorithm. Shared clonotype analysis was performed with the tcR package in R, normalizing sharing by the product of cloneset sizes. To study raw recombination free of thymic and clonal selection effects, out-of-frame nonproductive sequences were analyzed. The public reads were run again by TCRdb, first through fastp at Q25 and then through MiXCR, and only productive beta chains were kept. Rows matching on CDR3 protein sequence are summarized as one entry with the most common DNA and genes. TCRdb's processing, not the authors' own work, is the source of the V and J calls. The sample contains 470,000 or so distinct CDR3 sequences, about 24% of them found a single time. The ten largest clones add up to 2.9% of the sample.

CDR1 is given as LGHNA and CDR2 as YSLEER, both from the germline V gene. Clipping removes 1 base from V and 5 bases from J, with 8 as the unmatched junction base count. From the cysteine through the phenylalanine, the CDR3 covers 16 amino acids. The retained sequence is limited to the CDR3, 48 bases, with the frame set at the first base. Overall results and qualifications from the work: Because the same donors could not be followed over many years, conclusions were based on cross-sectional statistical analysis. The excess sharing between twins in beta out-of-frame sequences was weaker because fewer shared sequences reduced the signal-to-noise ratio. Zero-insertion analyses could be partly confounded by invariant T cells such as MAIT and iNKT, although diverse VJ usage argued against such confounding for most clonotypes. Compared with coincidental sharing between unrelated individuals, an excess of low generation-probability sequences was observed among out-of-frame TCR alpha sequences shared between twins. Fewer insertions were carried by abundant cord blood beta clonotypes; a weaker similar trend was observed in young adult naive repertoires, while no such trend was observed in memory repertoires. Recombination models systematically underestimated out-of-frame TCR alpha sharing in monozygotic twins but agreed with sharing between unrelated individuals.

Only healthy Caucasian donors were included. Three pairs of female monozygotic twins, all aged about 18 to 30 years, made up the twin cohort. CD4+ and CD8+ T cell populations were isolated with positive isolation kits from Invitrogen. These data were also reused for a study on T cells expressing NK-cell markers. The second study also describes: In sorted CD3+CD56+NKG2C+, CD3+CD56+NKG2C- and CD3+CD56-NKG2C+ T-cell subsets from several donors, TCR beta-chain repertoires were profiled. Among the eight sequenced donors, seven were HCMV-seropositive and one was HCMV-seronegative. To restrict sorting to alphabetaTCR-expressing T cells, an anti-gammadeltaTCR antibody was added in several experiments. In more than 5 donors, the dominant CD3+CD56+NKG2C+ clonotypes ranked among the top 10 CD8+ clonotypes, making up about 1.0-7.0% of CD8+ T cells. Those dominant clonotypes were again the most abundant among CD3+CD56-NKG2C+ cells in several donors, at about 28.3-60.1%. It remained unclear whether the expanded NKG2C-expressing T cell clones were specific for HCMV antigens. All eight donors whose samples were sequenced were randomly selected healthy volunteers, three of them men and five women. HCMV serostatus was determined by detecting HCMV-specific IgG in serum with a commercial ELISA kit. Reads were demultiplexed and grouped by UMI with MIGEC, and clonotypes were assembled and quantified with MiTCR. To exclude erroneous sequences, any TCR cDNA sequence not supported by at least two reads was discarded. The tcR package was used for downstream repertoire analysis, and clonotypes were matched between fractions using CDR3 nucleotide sequence together with V segment. VDJmatch was used to annotate antigen specificity against VDJdb, with one amino acid substitution in CDR3 permitted.

Specimen: CD4+ T cells sorted from blood. The sequence links TRBV4-3 to TRBJ2-3; TRBD2 matches 8 bases in the middle. This receptor was obtained from a woman aged 18 to 35 in good health. CDR3 sequence: CASSQGGGSGGDTQYF. The bases read TGCGCCAGCAGCCAAGGAGGTGGGAGCGGGGGAGATACGCAGTATTTT.